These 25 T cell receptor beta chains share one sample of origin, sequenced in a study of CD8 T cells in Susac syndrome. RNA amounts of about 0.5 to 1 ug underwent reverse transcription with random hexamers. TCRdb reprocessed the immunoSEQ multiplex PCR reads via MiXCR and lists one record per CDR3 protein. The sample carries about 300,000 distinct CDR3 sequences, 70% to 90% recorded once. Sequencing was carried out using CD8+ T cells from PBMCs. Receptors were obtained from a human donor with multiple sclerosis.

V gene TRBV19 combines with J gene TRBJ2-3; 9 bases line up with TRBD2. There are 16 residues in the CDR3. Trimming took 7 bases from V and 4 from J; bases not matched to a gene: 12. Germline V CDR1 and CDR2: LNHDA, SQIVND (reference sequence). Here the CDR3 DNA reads TGTGCCAGTACGCGGCGGGAGGGCCTTATCCCAGATACGCAGTATTTT. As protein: CASTRREGLIPDTQYF.

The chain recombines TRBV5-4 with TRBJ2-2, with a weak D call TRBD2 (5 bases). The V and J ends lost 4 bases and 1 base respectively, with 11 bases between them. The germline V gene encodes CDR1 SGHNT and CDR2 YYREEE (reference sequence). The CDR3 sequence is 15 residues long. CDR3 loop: CASSPPGVNTGELFF. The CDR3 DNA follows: TGTGCCAGCAGCCCTCCCGGGGTGAACACCGGGGAGCTGTTTTTT.

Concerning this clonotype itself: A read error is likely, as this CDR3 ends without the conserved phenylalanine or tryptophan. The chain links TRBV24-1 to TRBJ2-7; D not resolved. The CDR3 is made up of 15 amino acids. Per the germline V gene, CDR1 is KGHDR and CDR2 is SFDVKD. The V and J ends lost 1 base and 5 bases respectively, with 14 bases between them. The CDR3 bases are TGTGCCACCAGTGATTTTGGGGTTGGTGTAGACGAGCAGTACCTC. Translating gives CATSDFGVGVDEQYL.

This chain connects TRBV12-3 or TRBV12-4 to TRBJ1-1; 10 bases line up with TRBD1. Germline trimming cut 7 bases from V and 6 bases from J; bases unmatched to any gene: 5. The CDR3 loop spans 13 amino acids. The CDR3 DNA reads TGTGCCAGCACCTTGGGACAGGGGTCTGAAGCTTTCTTT. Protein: CASTLGQGSEAFF.

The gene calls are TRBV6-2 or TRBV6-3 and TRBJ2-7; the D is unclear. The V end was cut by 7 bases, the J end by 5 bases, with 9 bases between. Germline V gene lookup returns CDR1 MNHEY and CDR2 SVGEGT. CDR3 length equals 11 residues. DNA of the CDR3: TGTGCCAGCATGGTCTTTAACGAGCAGTACTTC. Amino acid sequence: CASMVFNEQYF.

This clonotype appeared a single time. CDR3 loop: CASLPGQGHQETQYF. The CDR3 DNA is TGTGCCAGCCTTCCTGGACAGGGCCACCAAGAGACCCAGTACTTC. This chain links TRBV28 with TRBJ2-5, with 8 bases lining up with TRBD1. CDR3 length: 15 residues. The germline CDR1 and CDR2 sequences are MDHEN and SYDVKM. Losses at the gene ends were 8 bases for V and 0 bases for J; bases not matched to a gene: 8.

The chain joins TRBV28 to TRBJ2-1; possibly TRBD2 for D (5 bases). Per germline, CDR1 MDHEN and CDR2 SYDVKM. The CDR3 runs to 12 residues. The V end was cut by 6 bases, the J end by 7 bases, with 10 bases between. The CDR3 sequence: CASRDSLNEQFF. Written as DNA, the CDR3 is TGTGCCAGCAGGGACTCTTTGAATGAGCAGTTCTTC.

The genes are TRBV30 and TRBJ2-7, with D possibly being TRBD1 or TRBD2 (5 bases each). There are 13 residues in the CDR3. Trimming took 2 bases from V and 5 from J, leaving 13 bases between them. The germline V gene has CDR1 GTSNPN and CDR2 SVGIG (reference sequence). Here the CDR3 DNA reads TGTGCCTGGAGTTTCGGGGCAGCAGACGAGCAGTACTTC. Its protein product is CAWSFGAADEQYF.

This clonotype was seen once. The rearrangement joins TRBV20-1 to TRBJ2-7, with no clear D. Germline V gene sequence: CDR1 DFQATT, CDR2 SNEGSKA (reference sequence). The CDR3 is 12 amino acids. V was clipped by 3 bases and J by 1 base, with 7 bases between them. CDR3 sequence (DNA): TGCAGTGCTAGCGCACATTCCTACGAGCAGTACTTC. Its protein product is CSASAHSYEQYF.

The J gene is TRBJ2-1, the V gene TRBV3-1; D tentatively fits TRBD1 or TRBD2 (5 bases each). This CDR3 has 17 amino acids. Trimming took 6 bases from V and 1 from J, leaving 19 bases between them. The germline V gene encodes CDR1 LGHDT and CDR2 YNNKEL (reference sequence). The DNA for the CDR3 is TGTGCCAGCAGTTTCCCGGCCGGGACCGTGTCCTACAATGAGCAGTTCTTC. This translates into CASSFPAGTVSYNEQFF.

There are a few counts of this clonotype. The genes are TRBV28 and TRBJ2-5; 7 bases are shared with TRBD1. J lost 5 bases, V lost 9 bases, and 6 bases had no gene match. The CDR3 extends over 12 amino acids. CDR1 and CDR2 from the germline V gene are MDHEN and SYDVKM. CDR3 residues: CASSRGSETQYF. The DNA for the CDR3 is TGTGCCAGTAGCAGGGGGAGCGAGACCCAGTACTTC.

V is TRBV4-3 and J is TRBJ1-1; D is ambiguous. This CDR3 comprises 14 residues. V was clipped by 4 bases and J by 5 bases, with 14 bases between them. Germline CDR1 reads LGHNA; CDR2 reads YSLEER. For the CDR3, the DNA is TGCGCCAGCAGCCTAATTGGAGGCAGTACTGAAGCTTTCTTT. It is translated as CASSLIGGSTEAFF.

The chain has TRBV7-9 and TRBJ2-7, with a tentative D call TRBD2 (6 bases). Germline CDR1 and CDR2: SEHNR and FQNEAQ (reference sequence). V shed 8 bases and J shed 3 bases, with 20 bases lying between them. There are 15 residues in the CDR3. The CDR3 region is CASGKSSGSLYEQYF. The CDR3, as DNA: TGTGCCAGCGGTAAATCGTCCGGGAGTCTCTACGAGCAGTACTTC.

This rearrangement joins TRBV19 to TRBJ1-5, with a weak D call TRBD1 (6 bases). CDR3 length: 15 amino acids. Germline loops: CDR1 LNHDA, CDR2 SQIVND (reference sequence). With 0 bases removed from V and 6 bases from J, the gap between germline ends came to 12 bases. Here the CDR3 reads CASSIDGQRGQPQHF. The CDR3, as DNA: TGTGCCAGTAGTATAGACGGACAGCGCGGTCAGCCCCAGCATTTT.

The CDR3 DNA reads TGTGCCACCAGCAGGAGCGGGGGGCAAGAGACCCAGTACTTC. It encodes CATSRSGGQETQYF. J is TRBJ2-5 and V is TRBV15; 9 bases match TRBD2. Germline values: CDR1 LNHNV, CDR2 YYDKDF (reference sequence). The CDR3 sequence is 14 residues long. J gave up 2 bases and V 3 bases, and 1 base lay outside the gene matches.

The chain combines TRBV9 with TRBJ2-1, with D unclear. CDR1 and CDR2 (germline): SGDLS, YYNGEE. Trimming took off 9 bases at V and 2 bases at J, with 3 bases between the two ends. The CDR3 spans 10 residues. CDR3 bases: TGTGCCACCCCCTACAATGAGCAGTTCTTC. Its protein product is CATPYNEQFF. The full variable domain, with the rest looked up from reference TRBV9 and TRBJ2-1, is DSGVTQTPKHLITATGQRVTLRCSPRSGDLSVYWYQQSLDQGLQFLIQYYNGEERAKGNILERFSAQQFPDLHSELNLSSLELGDSALYFCATPYNEQFFGPGTRLTVL.

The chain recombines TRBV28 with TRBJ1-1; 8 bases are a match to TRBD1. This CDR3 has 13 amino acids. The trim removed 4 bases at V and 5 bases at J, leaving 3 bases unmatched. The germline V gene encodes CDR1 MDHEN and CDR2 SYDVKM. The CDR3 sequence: CASSSYRGTEAFF. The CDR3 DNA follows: TGTGCCAGCAGTTCTTACAGGGGGACTGAAGCTTTCTTT.

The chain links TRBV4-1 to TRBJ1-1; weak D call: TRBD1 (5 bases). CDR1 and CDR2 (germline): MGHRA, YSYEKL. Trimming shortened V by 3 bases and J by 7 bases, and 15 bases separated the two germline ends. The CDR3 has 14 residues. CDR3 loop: CASSHAGTAYEAFF. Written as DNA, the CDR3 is TGCGCCAGCAGCCATGCCGGGACGGCCTATGAAGCTTTCTTT.

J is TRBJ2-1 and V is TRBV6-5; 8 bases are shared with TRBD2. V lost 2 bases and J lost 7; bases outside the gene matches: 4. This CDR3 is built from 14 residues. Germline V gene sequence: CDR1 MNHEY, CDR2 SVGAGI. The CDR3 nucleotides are TGTGCCAGCAGTTACCTCGCTAGCGGGAATGAGCAGTTCTTC. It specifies CASSYLASGNEQFF.

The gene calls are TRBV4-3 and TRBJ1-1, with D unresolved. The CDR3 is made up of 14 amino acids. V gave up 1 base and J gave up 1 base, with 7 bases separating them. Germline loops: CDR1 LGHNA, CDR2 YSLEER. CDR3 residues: CASSQGVTNTEAFF. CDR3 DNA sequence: TGCGCCAGCAGCCAAGGGGTTACGAACACTGAAGCTTTCTTT.

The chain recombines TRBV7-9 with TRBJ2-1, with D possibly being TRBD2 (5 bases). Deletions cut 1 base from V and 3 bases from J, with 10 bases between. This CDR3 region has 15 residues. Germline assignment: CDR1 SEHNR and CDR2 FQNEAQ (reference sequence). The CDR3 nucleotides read TGTGCCAGCAGCTTAGAACGCGGGTACTACAATGAGCAGTTCTTC. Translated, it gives CASSLERGYYNEQFF.

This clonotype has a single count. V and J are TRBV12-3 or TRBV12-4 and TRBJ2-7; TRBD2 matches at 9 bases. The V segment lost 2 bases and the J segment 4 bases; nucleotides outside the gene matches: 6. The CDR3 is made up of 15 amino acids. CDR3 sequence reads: CASSLLAGILYEQYF. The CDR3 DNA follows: TGTGCCAGCAGTTTACTAGCGGGGATACTTTACGAGCAGTACTTC.

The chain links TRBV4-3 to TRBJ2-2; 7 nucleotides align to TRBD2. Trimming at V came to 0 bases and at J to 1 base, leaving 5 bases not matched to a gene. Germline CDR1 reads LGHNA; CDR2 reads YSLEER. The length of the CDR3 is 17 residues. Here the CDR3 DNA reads TGCGCCAGCAGCCAAGATGGGGCTAGCGGGAACACCGGGGAGCTGTTTTTT. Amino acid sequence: CASSQDGASGNTGELFF.

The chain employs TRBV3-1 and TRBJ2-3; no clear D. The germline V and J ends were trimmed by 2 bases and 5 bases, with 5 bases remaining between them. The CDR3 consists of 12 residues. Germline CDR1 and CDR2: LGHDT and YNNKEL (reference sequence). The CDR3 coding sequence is TGTGCCAGCAGCCAATGGGGAGATACGCAGTATTTT. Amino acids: CASSQWGDTQYF.

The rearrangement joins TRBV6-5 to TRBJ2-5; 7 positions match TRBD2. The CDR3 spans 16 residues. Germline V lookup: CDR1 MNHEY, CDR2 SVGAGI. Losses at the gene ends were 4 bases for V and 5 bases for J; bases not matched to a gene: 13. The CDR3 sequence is CASSSRRLASGETQYF. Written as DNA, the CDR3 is TGTGCCAGCAGTTCCCGACGACTAGCTTCGGGGGAGACCCAGTACTTC.